The present entry profiles one TCR beta chain with its context. What it binds is not known. The entry originates in a study of shared clonotypes between healthy human individuals. Notes on the study in general: On the whole, naive subsets had larger estimated richness than memory subsets had.

Clones were sequenced by immunoSEQ multiplex PCR, and TCRdb holds only the in-frame ones, with some missing. In the table there are about 690,000 clones, less than 95% of which are singletons. The CDR3 extends over 14 amino acids. Per germline, CDR1 WSHSY and CDR2 SAAADI. V lost 6 bases and J lost 2, with 13 bases in between. The sequence came from a man younger than 35 in good health. Some clones in this sample may be carry-over from other donors' samples. The sample comprised memory CD8+ T cells from PBMCs. The subset denotes: CD45RO+ cells pooled with CCR7-negative TemRA cells. The chain is built from TRBV10-2 and TRBJ1-1; D unclear. DNA for the CDR3: TGCGCCAGCAGACCCCGGACGGGAAACACTGAAGCTTTCTTT. Its protein product is CASRPRTGNTEAFF.